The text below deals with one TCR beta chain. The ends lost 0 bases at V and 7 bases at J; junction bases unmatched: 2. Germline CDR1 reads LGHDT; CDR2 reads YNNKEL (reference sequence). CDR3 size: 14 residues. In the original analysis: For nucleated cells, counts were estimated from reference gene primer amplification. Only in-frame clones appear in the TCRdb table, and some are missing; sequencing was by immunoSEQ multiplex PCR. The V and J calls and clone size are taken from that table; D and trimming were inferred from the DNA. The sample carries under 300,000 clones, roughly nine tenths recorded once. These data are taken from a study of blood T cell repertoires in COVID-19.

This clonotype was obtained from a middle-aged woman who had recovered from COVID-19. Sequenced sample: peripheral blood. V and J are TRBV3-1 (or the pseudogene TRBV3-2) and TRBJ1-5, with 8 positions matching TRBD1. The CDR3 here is CASSQDRDRQPQHF. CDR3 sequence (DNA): TGTGCCAGCAGCCAAGACCGGGACAGGCAGCCCCAGCATTTT.